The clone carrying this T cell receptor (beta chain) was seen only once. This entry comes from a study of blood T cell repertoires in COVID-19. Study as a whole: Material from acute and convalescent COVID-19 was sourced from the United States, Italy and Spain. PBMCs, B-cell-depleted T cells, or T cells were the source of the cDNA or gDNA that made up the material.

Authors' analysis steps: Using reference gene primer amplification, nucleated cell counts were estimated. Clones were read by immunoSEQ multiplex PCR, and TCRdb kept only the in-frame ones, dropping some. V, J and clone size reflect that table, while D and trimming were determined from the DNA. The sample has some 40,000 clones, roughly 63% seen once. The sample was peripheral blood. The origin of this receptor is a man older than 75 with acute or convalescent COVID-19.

For the CDR3, the DNA is TGTGCCAGCAGCTCATCGACTAGCGGGAGCATAACCCCATCGGGGGAGCAGTTCTTC. It yields the protein CASSSSTSGSITPSGEQFF. This chain uses TRBV7-9 with TRBJ2-1; 12 nucleotides agree with TRBD2. Trimming removed 4 bases from V and 10 bases from J; junction bases left unmatched: 20. This CDR3 spans 19 amino acids. Germline-derived CDR1 and CDR2 are SEHNR and FQNEAQ (reference sequence).